This TCR beta chain was recovered during a study of blood T cell repertoires in COVID-19. In the study overall: The analysed material was cDNA or gDNA that came from T cells, B-cell-depleted T cells, or PBMCs.

Trimming cost V 4 bases and J 1 base; bases outside gene matches: 2. Germline V lookup: CDR1 SGHTA, CDR2 FQGTGA. The CDR3 is 15 amino acids. This clone is labeled as medium-sized. The same CDR3 is also encoded by other DNA sequences in this sample. The data were produced by immunoSEQ multiplex PCR, yet TCRdb's version contains in-frame clones alone and is incomplete. The sample lists under 60,000 clones, approximately 80% occurring once. The origin of this receptor is a human donor with active or convalescent COVID-19. The donor label of this sample is uncertain. The specimen sequenced was peripheral blood. V and J are TRBV7-3 and TRBJ2-1, with TRBD1 matching over 9 bases. CDR3 in DNA: TGTGCCAGCAGCTGGGGACAGGGATCCTACAATGAGCAGTTCTTC. Amino acids: CASSWGQGSYNEQFF.